One sample yielded the 19 T cell receptor beta chains listed below, sequenced in a study of shared clonotypes between healthy human individuals. Data came from immunoSEQ multiplex PCR; TCRdb stores just in-frame clones and leaves some out. The sample comprises 550,000 to 800,000 clones, 74% of which are singletons, and under 2% rests with the top ten. The sample consisted of memory CD4+ T cells sorted from blood. The subset denotes: CD45RA-negative fraction. All receptors come from a woman in her twenties or thirties in good health.

The J gene is TRBJ2-7, the V gene TRBV7-8; D is unclear. V was pared by 2 bases and J by 3 bases, with 8 bases between. CDR1 and CDR2 (germline): SGHVS, FQNEAQ. This CDR3 is 13 amino acids long. CDR3 sequence (DNA): TGTGCCAGCAGCTTACAGATTGGCTACGAGCAGTACTTC. Translated, it gives CASSLQIGYEQYF.

The chain employs TRBV19 and TRBJ2-1, with D unclear. This CDR3 is built from 15 residues. V was shortened by 6 bases and J by 6 bases, with 18 bases between the two germline ends. Per germline, CDR1 LNHDA and CDR2 SQIVND (reference sequence). The CDR3 region is CASRRAATDLNEQFF. In DNA, the CDR3 is TGTGCCAGTAGACGGGCGGCAACCGACCTCAATGAGCAGTTCTTC.

V and J are TRBV2 and TRBJ2-1; D is undetermined. The CDR3 runs 13 residues. Germline lookup yields CDR1 SNHLY and CDR2 FYNNEI. V lost 8 bases and J 3 bases, leaving 11 bases between the germline ends. In DNA, the CDR3 is TGTGCCAGCTCGTCTTCGGTCTACAATGAGCAGTTCTTC. Encoded protein: CASSSSVYNEQFF.

To note about this clone: This may be a read error, as it is one base from a much larger clone. The chain combines TRBV13 with TRBJ2-2; no firm D call. The V gene lost 6 bases and the J gene lost 3 bases, with 5 bases spanning the gap. Germline values: CDR1 PRHDT, CDR2 FYEKMQ (reference sequence). CDR3 length: 12 residues. The CDR3 nucleotides are TGTGCCAGCAGTTCCGACACCGGGGAGCTGTTTTTT. Protein product: CASSSDTGELFF.

The genes are TRBV6-5 and TRBJ2-3; 7 nucleotides align to TRBD1. The CDR3 has 15 residues. The V segment lost 2 bases and the J segment 7 bases; nucleotides outside the gene matches: 9. Germline V gene sequence: CDR1 MNHEY, CDR2 SVGAGI. DNA of the CDR3: TGTGCCAGCAGTTACCTTAGAGGGGGCGGGTATACGCAGTATTTT. Protein product: CASSYLRGGGYTQYF.

This chain links TRBV5-1 with TRBJ2-3; D uncertain. Germline values: CDR1 SGHRS, CDR2 YFSETQ. This CDR3 comprises 14 residues. Trimming removed 3 bases at V and 2 bases at J, with 10 bases between. The chain's CDR3 is CASSYGPNTDTQYF. CDR3 sequence (DNA): TGCGCCAGCAGCTACGGGCCTAACACAGATACGCAGTATTTT.

With respect to this clone: Within the sample, other DNA sequences also encode this same CDR3. This chain uses TRBV19 with TRBJ2-7; 7 nucleotides align to TRBD2. The V gene's germline CDR1 is LNHDA and CDR2 SQIVND (reference sequence). J gave up 6 bases and V 7 bases, and 12 bases lay outside the gene matches. The CDR3 loop spans 14 amino acids. This CDR3 is CASTPGGLPGEQYF. As DNA, the CDR3 is TGTGCCAGTACTCCTGGGGGACTACCGGGCGAGCAGTACTTC.

The chain joins TRBV28 to TRBJ2-7; tentatively, D is TRBD1 or TRBD2 (5 bases each). The CDR3 has 15 residues. The germline V gene encodes CDR1 MDHEN and CDR2 SYDVKM. Between the trimmed V and J ends, which lost 2 bases and 6 bases, there was a span of 17 bases. CDR3 DNA: TGTGCCAGCAGTTTAATGGGAATCGGGGCGGGCGAGCAGTACTTC. Protein: CASSLMGIGAGEQYF.

The V gene is TRBV6-4, the J gene TRBJ2-3, with 8 bases matching TRBD2. Per the germline V gene, CDR1 is MRHNA and CDR2 is SNTAGT. The CDR3 is 15 residues long. Germline trimming cut 3 bases from V and 3 bases from J; bases unmatched to any gene: 5. The CDR3: CASSDHGRGTDTQYF. The DNA of the CDR3 is TGTGCCAGCAGTGATCACGGGAGGGGAACAGATACGCAGTATTTT.

The genes are TRBV7-6 and TRBJ2-3; 8 bases line up with TRBD2. The CDR3 covers 18 residues. The junction had 16 bases not matched to a gene; V was cut back by 5 bases and J by 3 bases. CDR1 is SGHVS, CDR2 FNYEAQ, per germline. CDR3 DNA sequence: TGTGCCAGCAGCAGACACACCCGTGGGACTAGGTTAACAGATACGCAGTATTTT. Encoded protein: CASSRHTRGTRLTDTQYF.

V and J are TRBV11-2 and TRBJ2-5; D is possibly TRBD1 (6 bases). Trimming removed 5 bases from V and 0 bases from J, with 22 bases in between. The germline gives CDR1 SGHAT, CDR2 FQNNGV. The CDR3 spans 18 residues. Written as DNA, the CDR3 is TGTGCCAGCAGCCCGTCGGACTTGGGGGCACGATACCAAGAGACCCAGTACTTC. It yields the protein CASSPSDLGARYQETQYF.

The rearrangement uses TRBV5-1 and TRBJ2-2; D might be TRBD2 (6 bases). This CDR3 is 16 amino acids long. Trimming stripped 4 bases from V and 5 bases from J, with 18 bases between. Germline V gives CDR1 SGHRS, CDR2 YFSETQ. CDR3 DNA: TGCGCCAGCAGCCCCCGGGAGACACAACTAACCGGGGAGCTGTTTTTT. It codes for CASSPRETQLTGELFF. Complete variable domain (other parts from reference TRBV5-1 and TRBJ2-2): KAGVTQTPRYLIKTRGQQVTLSCSPISGHRSVSWYQQTPGQGLQFLFEYFSETQRNKGNFPGRFSGRQFSNSRSEMNVSTLELGDSALYLCASSPRETQLTGELFFGEGSRLTVL.

The chain links TRBV18 to TRBJ2-7, with a possible D match to TRBD2 (5 bases). V shed 4 bases and J shed 1 base, with 11 bases lying between them. CDR3 length: 14 residues. Germline CDR1 reads KGHSH; CDR2 reads LQKENI. CDR3 bases: TGTGCCAGCTCACGAGCCGGGGATTCCTACGAGCAGTACTTC. This translates into CASSRAGDSYEQYF.

The chain combines TRBV5-1 with TRBJ2-2; TRBD2 matches 8 bases. V lost 0 bases and J lost 3; bases outside the gene matches: 4. The CDR3 runs to 16 residues. Per germline, CDR1 SGHRS and CDR2 YFSETQ. The CDR3 loop reads CASSLELAAYTGELFF. In DNA, the CDR3 is TGCGCCAGCAGCTTGGAACTAGCGGCTTACACCGGGGAGCTGTTTTTT.

V and J are TRBV4-1 and TRBJ1-1; D is unresolved. This CDR3 is built from 13 residues. V lost 1 base and J 11 bases, leaving 14 bases between the germline ends. Looked up from germline, CDR1 is MGHRA and CDR2 is YSYEKL. The CDR3 loop reads CASSQVASTRAFF. The DNA for the CDR3 is TGCGCCAGCAGCCAAGTGGCTTCAACCCGGGCTTTCTTT.

The chain has TRBV11-3 and TRBJ2-7, with TRBD2 matching over 7 bases. This CDR3 contains 14 residues. Germline V gene data show CDR1 as SGHNT and CDR2 as YENEEA. Trimming removed 8 bases from V and 3 bases from J; junction bases left unmatched: 10. The DNA of the CDR3 is TGTGCCAGCTCCCGGTCGGGGGGTAACTACGAGCAGTACTTC. Protein: CASSRSGGNYEQYF.

This clone was seen a handful of times. The V and J genes are TRBV19 and TRBJ2-3; no firm D call. The CDR3 is 14 amino acids. Per the germline V gene, CDR1 is LNHDA and CDR2 is SQIVND (reference sequence). V dropped 5 bases and J dropped 2 bases, with 11 bases sitting between them. The DNA of the CDR3 is TGTGCCAGTAGTGCCGAACAATTCACAGATACGCAGTATTTT. Protein sequence: CASSAEQFTDTQYF.

This chain connects TRBV29-1 to TRBJ2-1; the D gene is possibly TRBD1 (6 bases). This CDR3 region has 12 residues. The germline V gene has CDR1 SQVTM and CDR2 ANQGSEA. Trimming removed 6 bases at V and 4 bases at J, with 10 bases between. The chain's CDR3 is CSVQDSYNEQFF. CDR3 nucleotide sequence: TGCAGCGTCCAGGACAGTTACAATGAGCAGTTCTTC.

This chain uses TRBV9 with TRBJ1-6, with D tentatively TRBD1 (6 bases). Germline CDR1 reads SGDLS; CDR2 reads YYNGEE. The V end was cut by 4 bases, the J end by 7 bases, with 15 bases between. This CDR3 comprises 15 residues. DNA of the CDR3: TGTGCCAGCAGCAACCAAGGAACAGGGAATTCACCCCTCCACTTT. Translation gives CASSNQGTGNSPLHF.